Below, 3 T cell receptor beta chains from the same sample are listed, as sequenced in a study of cytomegalovirus exposure and HLA in healthy donors. This PCR relied on a set of 60 Vbeta primers and 13 Jbeta primers. TCRdb's copy holds only in-frame clones and misses some; the assay was immunoSEQ multiplex PCR. The sample has some 84,000 clones. Sequenced input: PBMCs. Receptor source: a man over 45 in good health and CMV-seronegative.

This chain joins TRBV18 and TRBJ2-2; 9 bases align to TRBD2. This CDR3 contains 17 residues. The V gene end was trimmed by 0 bases and the J gene end by 7 bases; junction bases not matched to a gene: 9. Germline CDR1 reads KGHSH; CDR2 reads LQKENI. Written as DNA, the CDR3 is TGTGCCAGCTCACCACCGAGTAGCGGGGGCCCTGACGGGGAGCTGTTTTTT. This gives the protein CASSPPSSGGPDGELFF.

The J gene is TRBJ2-7, the V gene TRBV9; possible D gene TRBD1, 7 bases. This CDR3 is built from 15 residues. Trimming removed 4 bases from V and 0 bases from J, with 14 bases in between. Per germline, CDR1 SGDLS and CDR2 YYNGEE. CDR3 nucleotide sequence: TGTGCCAGCAGCCCCCAGGGGGAGGCCTCCTACGAGCAGTACTTC. Protein: CASSPQGEASYEQYF.

The chain employs TRBV4-1 and TRBJ2-1; 9 bases line up with TRBD1. After removal of 3 bases from V and 6 bases from J, the junction contained 9 bases not matched to a gene. The CDR3 loop spans 16 amino acids. CDR1 is MGHRA and CDR2 is YSYEKL in the germline V gene. In DNA, the CDR3 is TGCGCCAGCAGCCATCCCGGACAGGGGTCCGCCAATGAGCAGTTCTTC. Protein product: CASSHPGQGSANEQFF.